This T cell receptor (beta chain) is drawn from a study of shared clonotypes between healthy human individuals. As for the study in general: Each donor had three CD4 naive, three CD4 memory, two CD8 naive and one CD8 memory plate. Findings and limits, study-wide: Represented diversity (both genetic and exposure-history) was limited by the small number of donors. Clonotype sharing levels among donors were expected to vary with sequencing depth.

The CDR3 extends over 18 amino acids. CDR1 is SGHTA, CDR2 FQGNSA, per germline. Trimming removed 1 base from V and 4 bases from J, with 23 bases in between. Sequencing was performed with immunoSEQ multiplex PCR; in TCRdb, only in-frame clones are kept and a portion is missing. The repertoire has under 1,900,000 clones, around 98.5% of them found once; the top ten carry 0.36%. Subsets obtained from CD4+ cells comprised CD45RA+ naive and CD45RA-negative memory cells. As to this clone: Antigen unknown.

Sequenced sample: naive CD4+ T cells sorted from blood. Subset here: CD45RA+ positively selected. The sequence was collected from a man aged 25 to 45 in good health. This chain joins TRBV7-2 and TRBJ2-7; TRBD2 might be the D (6 bases). As DNA, the CDR3 is TGTGCCAGCAGCTTAGGAGGCGGGGCTTTCACCTTCCCGTACGAGCAGTACTTC. Translation: CASSLGGGAFTFPYEQYF.